The rows below give T cell receptor beta chains drawn from one sample of a study of glioma-infiltrating T cells. TCRdb ran MiXCR on the multiplex PCR reads and lists one entry per CDR3 protein. This repertoire shows around 350,000 distinct CDR3 sequences, about two fifths found once; its top ten account for 12%. Sequences were obtained from glioma tissue, nonneoplastic brain tissue, or PBMCs (not recorded which). These receptors were obtained from a human donor with low-grade glioma or glioblastoma, undergoing nonglioma brain surgery, or in good health (not recorded which). The CDR3 runs from the conserved cysteine through the conserved F or W. The D gene is left open where the match is weak. Rows give clone size only sometimes, using once, few, many, or a class for an expanded clone.

d_gene: TRBD1
j_gene: TRBJ1-2
v_gene: TRBV7-6
abundance: NA
CDR3nt: TGTGCCAGGAGCAGACAGGGGAGAGACGGCTACACCTTC
CDR3aa: CARSRQGRDGYTF

d_gene: TRBD1
j_gene: TRBJ1-5
v_gene: TRBV7-8
abundance: NA
CDR3nt: TGTGCCAGCAGCAGAATATCGGGACAGGGAGGAAGCGATCAGCCCCAGCATTTT
CDR3aa: CASSRISGQGGSDQPQHF

d_gene: NA
j_gene: TRBJ2-5
v_gene: TRBV20-1
abundance: many
CDR3nt: TGCAGTGCTAGTGGGCTCGGACTACAACAAGAGACCCAGTACTTC
CDR3aa: CSASGLGLQQETQYF

d_gene: NA
j_gene: TRBJ2-1
v_gene: TRBV29-1
abundance: few
CDR3nt: TGCAGCGTTGGGTTCAATGAGCAGTTCTTC
CDR3aa: CSVGFNEQFF

d_gene: NA
j_gene: TRBJ2-3
v_gene: TRBV20-1
abundance: many
CDR3nt: TGCAGTGCGAGGACTCGTGCGCAGTATTTT
CDR3aa: CSARTRAQYF

d_gene: NA
j_gene: TRBJ2-7
v_gene: TRBV6-2/TRBV6-3
abundance: few
CDR3nt: TGTGCCAGTCGGAGGCCAGCTATCTCCTACGAGCAGTACTTC
CDR3aa: CASRRPAISYEQYF

d_gene: TRBD2
j_gene: TRBJ2-7
v_gene: TRBV20-1
abundance: NA
CDR3nt: TGCAGTGCTAGAGGTAGGGACTATCACTACGAGCAGTACTTC
CDR3aa: CSARGRDYHYEQYF

d_gene: NA
j_gene: TRBJ2-2
v_gene: TRBV28
abundance: NA
CDR3nt: TGTGCCAGCAGTTTCCAGGGTATAGACACCGGGGAGCTGTTTTTT
CDR3aa: CASSFQGIDTGELFF

d_gene: NA
j_gene: TRBJ2-3
v_gene: TRBV6-1
abundance: many
CDR3nt: TGTGCCAGCAGTGAATCGCAGTTTTCAGATACGCAGTATTTT
CDR3aa: CASSESQFSDTQYF

d_gene: TRBD2
j_gene: TRBJ2-1
v_gene: TRBV20-1
abundance: many
CDR3nt: TGCAGTGTACCGGGACTAGGACGAAATGAGCAGTTCTTC
CDR3aa: CSVPGLGRNEQFF

d_gene: TRBD2
j_gene: TRBJ2-7
v_gene: TRBV7-9
abundance: few
CDR3nt: TGTGCCAGCAGCTTCACCCGACTAGCGGGAGACGACGAGCAGTACTTC
CDR3aa: CASSFTRLAGDDEQYF

d_gene: NA
j_gene: TRBJ2-7
v_gene: TRBV15
abundance: NA
CDR3nt: TGTGCCACCAGCAGAGATATAGGCAGGTGGTACGAGCAGTACTTC
CDR3aa: CATSRDIGRWYEQYF

d_gene: NA
j_gene: TRBJ2-7
v_gene: TRBV20-1
abundance: NA
CDR3nt: TGCAGTGCTAGAGATCTGGCGGTAACCTACGAGCAGTACTTC
CDR3aa: CSARDLAVTYEQYF

d_gene: NA
j_gene: TRBJ2-3
v_gene: TRBV2
abundance: few
CDR3nt: TGTGCCAGCAGTCCCGACCGGGGAACGCAGTATTTT
CDR3aa: CASSPDRGTQYF

d_gene: NA
j_gene: TRBJ1-2
v_gene: TRBV15
abundance: many
CDR3nt: TGTGCCACCAGCAGAGATATAAGGGGCCGAGATGGCTACACCTTC
CDR3aa: CATSRDIRGRDGYTF

d_gene: TRBD2
j_gene: TRBJ2-7
v_gene: TRBV5-4
abundance: NA
CDR3nt: TGTGCCAGCAGCTCCGGGACTAGCGTTACCTACGAGCAGTACTTC
CDR3aa: CASSSGTSVTYEQYF

d_gene: NA
j_gene: TRBJ1-2
v_gene: TRBV18
abundance: once
CDR3nt: TGTGCCAGCTCACCAGGGCCCGGTCGGTCCCTTGACTATGGCTACACCTTC
CDR3aa: CASSPGPGRSLDYGYTF

d_gene: TRBD1
j_gene: TRBJ1-5
v_gene: TRBV20-1
abundance: NA
CDR3nt: TGCAGTGCTAGATTGCCTCCCGGGACAGGGGTAGACAGCAATCAGCCCCAGCATTTT
CDR3aa: CSARLPPGTGVDSNQPQHF

d_gene: NA
j_gene: TRBJ2-7
v_gene: TRBV20-1
abundance: few
CDR3nt: TGCAGTGCTAGCGGGGGTCCCCCCTACGAGCAGTACTTC
CDR3aa: CSASGGPPYEQYF

d_gene: TRBD1
j_gene: TRBJ2-7
v_gene: TRBV6-1
abundance: NA
CDR3nt: TGTGCCAGCAGTCGGAGGACAGGGAGTGGTTCCTACGAGCAGTACTTC
CDR3aa: CASSRRTGSGSYEQYF

d_gene: NA
j_gene: TRBJ2-7
v_gene: TRBV27
abundance: few
CDR3nt: TGTGCCAGCAGTTTAACTCCGGCCTACGAGCAGTACTTC
CDR3aa: CASSLTPAYEQYF

d_gene: NA
j_gene: TRBJ2-3
v_gene: TRBV28
abundance: NA
CDR3nt: TGTGCCAGCAGCCTCGCGGTAGCGCAAACAGATACGCAGTATTTT
CDR3aa: CASSLAVAQTDTQYF

d_gene: TRBD2
j_gene: TRBJ2-7
v_gene: TRBV6-2/TRBV6-3
abundance: NA
CDR3nt: TGTGCCAGCAGGGTAGCGGGACCCTACAACGAGCAGTACTTC
CDR3aa: CASRVAGPYNEQYF

d_gene: NA
j_gene: TRBJ2-3
v_gene: TRBV4-1
abundance: NA
CDR3nt: TGCGCCAGCAGCCAAGGAGAGGGTAGAGGGCCCACAGATACGCAGTATTTT
CDR3aa: CASSQGEGRGPTDTQYF

d_gene: TRBD1
j_gene: TRBJ1-2
v_gene: TRBV7-9
abundance: NA
CDR3nt: TGTGCCAGCAGACCTACAGGGGATTTGGCTGGCTACACCTTC
CDR3aa: CASRPTGDLAGYTF

d_gene: NA
j_gene: TRBJ2-1
v_gene: TRBV28
abundance: NA
CDR3nt: TGTGCCAGCAGTTTCGGGTGGTCTTTGGGCAATGAGCAGTTCTTC
CDR3aa: CASSFGWSLGNEQFF

d_gene: TRBD2
j_gene: TRBJ2-7
v_gene: TRBV20-1
abundance: NA
CDR3nt: TGCAGTGCTAGATACGGACTAGCGGGAGGGCAGTACTTC
CDR3aa: CSARYGLAGGQYF

d_gene: NA
j_gene: TRBJ2-5
v_gene: TRBV11-3
abundance: NA
CDR3nt: TGTGCCAGCAGCTTCCAGGGGAGAGAGACCCAGTGCTTC
CDR3aa: CASSFQGRETQCF

d_gene: NA
j_gene: TRBJ2-1
v_gene: TRBV19
abundance: NA
CDR3nt: TGTGCCAGTAGTACTACTAGCACCTCCTACAATGAGCAGTTCTTC
CDR3aa: CASSTTSTSYNEQFF

d_gene: TRBD1
j_gene: TRBJ1-2
v_gene: TRBV15
abundance: NA
CDR3nt: TGTGCCACCAGCAGATCCGGGACAGGCTTGACTGGCTACACCTTC
CDR3aa: CATSRSGTGLTGYTF

d_gene: NA
j_gene: TRBJ2-5
v_gene: TRBV25-1
abundance: NA
CDR3nt: TGTGCCAGCAGCGAAGGGTGCGGAAAGCGGCTCCAAGAGACCCAGTACTTC
CDR3aa: CASSEGCGKRLQETQYF